This entry concerns a single T cell receptor (beta chain). Germline V gene lookup returns CDR1 MNHEY and CDR2 SMNVEV (reference sequence). The V gene lost 2 bases and the J gene lost 8 bases, with 8 bases spanning the gap. The CDR3 spans 12 residues. Only in-frame clones appear in the TCRdb table, and some are missing; sequencing was by immunoSEQ multiplex PCR. The table includes approximately 300,000 clones, almost 90% detected once. This sample was included in a study of blood T cell repertoires in COVID-19. The overall study: The United States, Italy and Spain provided the acute and convalescent COVID-19 samples.

Enrolment of Seattle patients took place during active infection, and they were followed longitudinally. The source material was peripheral blood. This clonotype was sampled from a woman between 40 and 55 years old with COVID-19, enrolled during active disease. J is TRBJ2-3 and V is TRBV27; no firm D call. The CDR3 DNA sequence: TGTGCCAGCAGTTTAGAGAGGAGTACGCAGTATTTT. Protein product: CASSLERSTQYF.